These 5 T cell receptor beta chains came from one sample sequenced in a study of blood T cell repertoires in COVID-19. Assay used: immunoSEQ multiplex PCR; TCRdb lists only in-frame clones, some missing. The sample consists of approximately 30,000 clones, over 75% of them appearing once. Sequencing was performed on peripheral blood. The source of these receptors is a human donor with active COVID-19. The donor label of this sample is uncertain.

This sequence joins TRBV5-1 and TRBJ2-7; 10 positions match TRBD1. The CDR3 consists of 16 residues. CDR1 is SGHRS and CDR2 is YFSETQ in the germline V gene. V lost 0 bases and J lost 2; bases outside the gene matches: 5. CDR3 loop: CASSLAGTGVPYEQYF. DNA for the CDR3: TGCGCCAGCAGCTTGGCCGGGACAGGGGTCCCCTACGAGCAGTACTTC.

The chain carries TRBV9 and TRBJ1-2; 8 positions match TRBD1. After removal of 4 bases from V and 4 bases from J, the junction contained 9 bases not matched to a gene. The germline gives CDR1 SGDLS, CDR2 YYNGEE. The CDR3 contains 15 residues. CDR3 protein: CASSPLGTGGYGYTF. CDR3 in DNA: TGTGCCAGCAGCCCCCTTGGCACAGGGGGCTATGGCTACACCTTC.

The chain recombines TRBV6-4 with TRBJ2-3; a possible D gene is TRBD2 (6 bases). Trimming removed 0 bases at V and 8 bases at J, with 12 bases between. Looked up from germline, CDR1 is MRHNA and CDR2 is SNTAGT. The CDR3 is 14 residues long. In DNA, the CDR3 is TGTGCCAGCAGTGACTCGGATACCGGGGGTACGCAGTATTTT. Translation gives CASSDSDTGGTQYF.

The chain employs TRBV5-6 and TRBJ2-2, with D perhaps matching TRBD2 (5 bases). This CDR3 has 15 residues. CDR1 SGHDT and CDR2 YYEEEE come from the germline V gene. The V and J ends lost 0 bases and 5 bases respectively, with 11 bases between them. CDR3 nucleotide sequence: TGTGCCAGCAGCTTGGATGGGAGAGGAACCGGGGAGCTGTTTTTT. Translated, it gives CASSLDGRGTGELFF. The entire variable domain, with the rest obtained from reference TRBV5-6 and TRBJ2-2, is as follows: DAGVTQSPTHLIKTRGQQVTLRCSPKSGHDTVSWYQQALGQGPQFIFQYYEEEERQRGNFPDRFSGHQFPNYSSELNVNALLLGDSALYLCASSLDGRGTGELFFGEGSRLTVL.

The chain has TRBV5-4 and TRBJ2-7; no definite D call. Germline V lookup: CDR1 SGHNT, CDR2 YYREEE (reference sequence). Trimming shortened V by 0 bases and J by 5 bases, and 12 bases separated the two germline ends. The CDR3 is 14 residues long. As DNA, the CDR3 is TGTGCCAGCAGCTTGGGTGGGCCCCAGGACGAGCAGTACTTC. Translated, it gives CASSLGGPQDEQYF. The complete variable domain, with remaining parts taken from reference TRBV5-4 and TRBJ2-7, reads ETGVTQSPTHLIKTRGQQVTLRCSSQSGHNTVSWYQQALGQGPQFIFQYYREEENGRGNFPPRFSGLQFPNYSSELNVNALELDDSALYLCASSLGGPQDEQYFGPGTRLTVT.